This T cell receptor beta chain was documented in a study of T cell responses to AZD1222 COVID-19 vaccine. Findings of the study overall: With dominance at 160-218 and 743-854, vaccine-associated CD4 TCRs spanned spike. Clonal diversity was possibly underestimated; the donors were predominantly white British and more often female.

Details on this clone: The antigen remains unidentified.

Generated by immunoSEQ multiplex PCR, the TCRdb table keeps only in-frame clones and is missing some. The sample yields around 130,000 clones, more than 70% seen once. Germline V gene lookup returns CDR1 SGHAT and CDR2 FQNNGV. V was cut by 5 bases and J by 1 base, with 1 base left in between. The CDR3 has 11 amino acids. The sequences come from peripheral blood, collected on day 0 of AZD1222 vaccination. This receptor was identified in an adult in good health. The chain is built from TRBV11-2 and TRBJ2-3; no firm D call. As DNA, the CDR3 is TGTGCCAGCAGCCGCACAGATACGCAGTATTTT. Amino acid sequence: CASSRTDTQYF.